The T cell receptor beta chain described here comes from a study of T cell repertoires in cytomegalovirus infection. The overall study: TCR beta signatures that were public indicated CMV infection and matching HLA type.

Broader study findings: There were carriers of CMV plus the relevant HLA, and cumulative public TCR beta family frequency identified them.

Germline assignment: CDR1 MNHNY and CDR2 SVGAGI (reference sequence). The CDR3 length is 15 residues. Trimming left V 0 bases short and J 5 bases short, with 11 bases between. TCRdb itself ran the reads through MiXCR, one entry per CDR3 protein. The sample records hundreds of thousands of distinct CDR3 sequences, around 32% being singletons. Regarding this clonotype: Its antigen is undetermined.

The J gene is TRBJ1-5, the V gene TRBV6-6; D call uncertain. This TCR came from a human donor in good health (CMV status not recorded). Some clones in this sample may be carry-over from other donors' samples. Source: cultured CD8+ T cells from PBMCs, taken from culture after CMV antigen stimulation. The CDR3 loop reads CASSYSRQVDQPQHF. The CDR3 nucleotides are TGTGCCAGCAGTTACTCGAGGCAGGTAGATCAGCCCCAGCATTTT.